The sequence of this T cell receptor (beta chain) was determined in a study of T cell repertoires in cytomegalovirus infection. As regards this clonotype: Antigen unknown.

The study, taken as a whole, reports: Summed frequency of public TCR beta families distinguished CMV carriers with the relevant HLA.

TCRdb itself ran the reads through MiXCR, one entry per CDR3 protein. The repertoire holds around 450,000 distinct CDR3 sequences, with 25% to 40% as singletons. Trimming cost V 0 bases and J 3 bases, with 11 bases left between them. This CDR3 is 15 amino acids long. Germline CDR1 reads SGHDN; CDR2 reads FVKESK. The chain carries TRBV14 and TRBJ2-5; no clear D gene. This clonotype was sampled from a human donor in good health (CMV status not recorded). Some clones in this sample may be carry-over from other donors' samples. The sample consisted of PBMCs. CDR3 sequence: CASSQDPWGKETQYF. CDR3 sequence (DNA): TGTGCCAGCAGCCAAGATCCGTGGGGTAAAGAGACCCAGTACTTC.